What follows are 6 T cell receptor beta chains derived from one specimen sequenced in a study of beta chain features in type 1 diabetes. Study-wide results and limits: Within each of all four CD4+ subsets, Type 1 diabetes patients had TCRB CDR3s that were moderately but significantly shorter.

The sequenced template was cDNA made from the entire isolated RNA. The data were produced by immunoSEQ multiplex PCR, yet TCRdb's version contains in-frame clones alone and is incomplete. This repertoire shows about 53,000 clones, just under 65% found once; its top ten account for roughly 0.3%. The antigens of these receptors remain unknown. Sequencing was performed on stem cell memory CD4+ T cells from blood. The receptors originated from a woman in her twenties or thirties with type 1 diabetes.

The V call is TRBV10-3, the J call TRBJ2-3; 8 nucleotides agree with TRBD2. Germline loops: CDR1 ENHRY, CDR2 SYGVKD. The CDR3 loop spans 12 amino acids. V trimming: 9 bases; J trimming: 8 bases; junction bases outside the gene matches: 7. CDR3 coding DNA: TGTGCCATTGGAAGCGGGAGCGGTACGCAGTATTTT. Encoded protein: CAIGSGSGTQYF.

The chain employs TRBV6-5 and TRBJ2-5; tentative D call: TRBD2 (7 bases). The V end was cut by 8 bases, the J end by 4 bases, with 17 bases between. CDR3 size: 14 residues. Germline assignment: CDR1 MNHEY and CDR2 SVGAGI. DNA for the CDR3: TGTGCCAGCGGATGGAGGGGGGGTGGAGAGACCCAGTACTTC. The encoded protein is CASGWRGGGETQYF.

The chain employs TRBV5-8 and TRBJ1-1; D is unresolved. The CDR3 extends over 13 amino acids. With 0 bases removed from V and 0 bases from J, the gap between germline ends came to 3 bases. Looked up from germline, CDR1 is SGHTS and CDR2 is YDEGEE. The CDR3 coding sequence is TGTGCCAGCAGCTTGGTCGTGAACACTGAAGCTTTCTTT. It is translated as CASSLVVNTEAFF.

The chain recombines TRBV5-1 with TRBJ2-5; TRBD2 matches 8 bases. The junction had 16 bases not matched to a gene; V was cut back by 4 bases and J by 2 bases. The CDR3 covers 18 residues. Germline values: CDR1 SGHRS, CDR2 YFSETQ. CDR3 protein: CASSGRPLGLASQETQYF. The CDR3 DNA follows: TGCGCCAGCAGCGGGCGTCCCTTAGGACTAGCAAGTCAAGAGACCCAGTACTTC. Looking up the rest from reference TRBV5-1 and TRBJ2-5 gives the full variable domain: KAGVTQTPRYLIKTRGQQVTLSCSPISGHRSVSWYQQTPGQGLQFLFEYFSETQRNKGNFPGRFSGRQFSNSRSEMNVSTLELGDSALYLCASSGRPLGLASQETQYFGPGTRLLVL.

The chain couples TRBV7-8 to TRBJ2-2; 9 bases are a match to TRBD1. The CDR3 sequence is 18 residues long. Germline CDR1 is SGHVS and CDR2 is FQNEAQ. Unmatched junction bases numbered 16, after V lost 5 bases and J lost 6 bases. Here the CDR3 DNA reads TGTGCCAGCAGCCCGACCTCCCATTCGGGACAGGGACCCGGGGAGCTGTTTTTT. Residues: CASSPTSHSGQGPGELFF.

This clone was recorded only once. Here the CDR3 reads CAAAAGGYTEAFF. In DNA, the CDR3 is TGTGCCGCGGCGGCAGGGGGATACACTGAAGCTTTCTTT. The chain links TRBV6-6 to TRBJ1-1; 7 bases match TRBD1. Germline V gene data show CDR1 as MNHNY and CDR2 as SVGAGI (reference sequence). V was pared by 11 bases and J by 3 bases, with 9 bases of the junction left unmatched. The CDR3 spans 13 residues.